The entry below describes one TCR beta chain. This specimen belongs to a study of CD8 T cells in Susac syndrome. From germline, CDR1 is LNHDA and CDR2 SQIVND (reference sequence). The CDR3 runs to 14 residues. Trimming stripped 3 bases from V and 2 bases from J, with 7 bases between. RNA totalling about 0.45 to 1 ug underwent reverse transcription with random hexamers. TCRdb re-called the immunoSEQ multiplex PCR reads with MiXCR, one entry per CDR3 protein. The sample yields 70,000 to 95,000 distinct CDR3 sequences, over 85% seen once. The sample comprised CD8+ T cells from PBMCs. The chain links TRBV19 to TRBJ2-2; D ambiguous. The TCR comes from a human donor with Susac syndrome. The CDR3 bases are TGTGCCAGTAGTATCTCTTTTAACACCGGGGAGCTGTTTTTT. This translates into CASSISFNTGELFF.